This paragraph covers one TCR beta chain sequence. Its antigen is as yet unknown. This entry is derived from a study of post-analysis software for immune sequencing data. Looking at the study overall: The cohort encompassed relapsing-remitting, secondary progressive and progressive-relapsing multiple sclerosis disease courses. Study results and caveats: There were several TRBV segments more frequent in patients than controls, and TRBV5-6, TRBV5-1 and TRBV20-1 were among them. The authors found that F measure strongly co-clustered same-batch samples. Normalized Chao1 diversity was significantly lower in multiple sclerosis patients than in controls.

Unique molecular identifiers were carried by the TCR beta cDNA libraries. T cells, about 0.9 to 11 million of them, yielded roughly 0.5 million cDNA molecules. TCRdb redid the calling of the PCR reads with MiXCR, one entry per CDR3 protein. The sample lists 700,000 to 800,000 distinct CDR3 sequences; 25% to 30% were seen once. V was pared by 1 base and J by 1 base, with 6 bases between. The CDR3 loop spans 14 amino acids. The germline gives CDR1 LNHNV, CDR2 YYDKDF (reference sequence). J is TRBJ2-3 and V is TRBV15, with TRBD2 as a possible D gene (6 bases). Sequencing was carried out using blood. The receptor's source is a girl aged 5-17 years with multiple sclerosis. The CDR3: CATSRGGGTDTQYF. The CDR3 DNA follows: TGTGCCACCAGCAGAGGGGGGGGCACAGATACGCAGTATTTT.